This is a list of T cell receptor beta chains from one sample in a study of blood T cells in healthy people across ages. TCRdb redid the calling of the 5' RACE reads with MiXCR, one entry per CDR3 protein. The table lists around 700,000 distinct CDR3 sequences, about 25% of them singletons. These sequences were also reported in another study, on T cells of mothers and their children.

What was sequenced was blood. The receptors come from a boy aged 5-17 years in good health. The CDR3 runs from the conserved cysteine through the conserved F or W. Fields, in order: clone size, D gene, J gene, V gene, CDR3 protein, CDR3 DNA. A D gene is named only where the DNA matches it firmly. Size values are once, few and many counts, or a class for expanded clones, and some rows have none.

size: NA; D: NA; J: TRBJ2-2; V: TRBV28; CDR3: CASSTLWVADLTGELFF; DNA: TGTGCCAGCAGTACCCTCTGGGTAGCGGACCTCACCGGGGAGCTGTTTTTT
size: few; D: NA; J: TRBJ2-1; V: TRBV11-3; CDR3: CASEGQGSYNEQFF; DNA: TGTGCCAGCGAAGGGCAGGGGTCCTACAATGAGCAGTTCTTC
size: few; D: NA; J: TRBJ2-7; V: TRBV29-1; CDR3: CSVFAGSYEQYF; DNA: TGCAGCGTTTTTGCGGGTTCCTACGAGCAGTACTTC
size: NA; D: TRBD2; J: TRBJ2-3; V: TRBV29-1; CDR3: CSANGGVGSTDTQYF; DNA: TGCAGCGCTAATGGGGGGGTTGGGAGCACAGATACGCAGTATTTT
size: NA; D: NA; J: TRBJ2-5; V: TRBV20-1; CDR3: CSASHGSGQETQYF; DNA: TGCAGTGCTAGTCACGGGAGCGGTCAAGAGACCCAGTACTTC
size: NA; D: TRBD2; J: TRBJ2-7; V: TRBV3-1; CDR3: CASSQVAGTLYEQYF; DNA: TGTGCCAGCAGCCAAGTAGCGGGGACGCTATACGAGCAGTACTTC
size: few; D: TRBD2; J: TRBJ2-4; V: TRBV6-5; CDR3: CASRHTSGAKNIQYF; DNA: TGTGCCAGCAGGCATACTAGCGGGGCCAAAAACATTCAGTACTTC
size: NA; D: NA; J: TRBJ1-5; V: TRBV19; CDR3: CASSIDGQNNQPQHF; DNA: TGTGCCAGTAGTATTGATGGACAGAACAATCAGCCCCAGCATTTT
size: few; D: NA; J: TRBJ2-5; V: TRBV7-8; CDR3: CASSSDRGLVETQYF; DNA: TGTGCCAGCAGCTCCGATAGAGGGCTCGTGGAGACCCAGTACTTC
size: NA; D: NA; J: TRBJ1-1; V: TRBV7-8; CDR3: CASRPVGGLISEAFF; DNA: TGTGCCAGCAGACCGGTGGGGGGACTAATTTCTGAAGCTTTCTTT
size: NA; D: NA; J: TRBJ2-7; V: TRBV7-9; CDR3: CASSLLGRDDEQYF; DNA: TGTGCCAGCAGCTTACTCGGCAGAGACGACGAGCAGTACTTC
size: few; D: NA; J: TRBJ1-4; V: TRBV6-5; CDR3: CASSSSDFTGEKLFF; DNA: TGTGCCAGCAGTTCCTCTGACTTTACCGGGGAAAAACTGTTTTTT
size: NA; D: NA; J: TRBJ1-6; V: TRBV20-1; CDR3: CSARIDWDSPLHF; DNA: TGCAGTGCTAGGATCGATTGGGATTCACCCCTCCACTTT
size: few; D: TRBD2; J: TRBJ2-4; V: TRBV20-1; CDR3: CSAAASGRASNIQYF; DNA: TGCAGTGCTGCCGCTAGCGGGAGGGCCTCCAACATTCAGTACTTC
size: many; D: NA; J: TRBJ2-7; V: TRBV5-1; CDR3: CASSLDTTYEQYF; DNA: TGTGCCAGCAGCTTGGATACCACCTACGAGCAGTACTTC
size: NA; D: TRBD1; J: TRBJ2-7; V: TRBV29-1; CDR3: CSVTQGPSYEQYF; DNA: TGCAGCGTGACACAGGGGCCGTCCTACGAGCAGTACTTC
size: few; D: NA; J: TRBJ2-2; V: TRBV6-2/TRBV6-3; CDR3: CASRVGRPNTGELFF; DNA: TGTGCCAGCAGGGTAGGGAGGCCTAACACCGGGGAGCTGTTTTTT
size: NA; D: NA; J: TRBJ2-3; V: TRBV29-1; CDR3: CSVEGGQAADTQYF; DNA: TGCAGCGTTGAGGGGGGTCAGGCGGCAGATACGCAGTATTTT
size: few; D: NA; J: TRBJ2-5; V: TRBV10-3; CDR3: CAISEGLSTMTETQYF; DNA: TGTGCCATCAGTGAAGGACTCTCCACTATGACAGAGACCCAGTACTTC
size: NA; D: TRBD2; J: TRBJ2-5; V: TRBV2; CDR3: CASSVTSAETQYF; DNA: TGTGCCAGCAGTGTAACTAGCGCGGAGACCCAGTACTTC
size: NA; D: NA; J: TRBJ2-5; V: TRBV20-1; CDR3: CSATTGTQKQETQYF; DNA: TGCAGTGCTACTACCGGGACTCAGAAACAAGAGACCCAGTACTTC
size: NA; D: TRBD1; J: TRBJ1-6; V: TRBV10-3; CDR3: CAISSRWEGGVPNSPLHF; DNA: TGTGCCATCAGCTCACGGTGGGAAGGGGGCGTACCCAATTCACCCCTCCACTTT
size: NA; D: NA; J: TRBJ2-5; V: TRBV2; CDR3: CASSDVPRRIGSATQYF; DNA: TGTGCCAGCAGTGACGTCCCGAGGAGGATAGGGTCGGCAACCCAGTACTTC
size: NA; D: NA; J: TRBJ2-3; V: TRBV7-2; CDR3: CASKGGVFTDTQYF; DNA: TGTGCCAGCAAGGGGGGAGTGTTTACAGATACGCAGTATTTT
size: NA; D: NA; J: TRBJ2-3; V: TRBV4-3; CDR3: CASSQVDREPDTQYF; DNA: TGCGCCAGCAGCCAGGTAGATAGGGAGCCAGATACGCAGTATTTT
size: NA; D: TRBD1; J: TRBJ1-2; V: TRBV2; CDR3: CASSETGEYGYTF; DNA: TGTGCCAGCAGTGAAACAGGGGAATATGGCTACACCTTC
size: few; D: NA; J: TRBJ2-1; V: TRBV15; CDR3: CATLLGEGSYNEQFF; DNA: TGTGCCACCCTTTTGGGCGAAGGTTCCTACAATGAGCAGTTCTTC
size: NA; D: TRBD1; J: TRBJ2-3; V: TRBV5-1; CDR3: CASSSDRGIGDAQYF; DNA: TGCGCCAGCTCCTCCGACAGGGGGATTGGAGATGCGCAGTATTTT
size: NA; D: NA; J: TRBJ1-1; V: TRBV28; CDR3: CASSSQGRGDTEAFF; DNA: TGTGCCAGCAGTTCGCAGGGGCGCGGGGACACTGAAGCTTTCTTT
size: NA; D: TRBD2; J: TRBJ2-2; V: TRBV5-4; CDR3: CASSPGTSGGRNTGELFF; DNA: TGTGCCAGCAGCCCTGGGACTAGCGGGGGCCGAAACACCGGGGAGCTGTTTTTT
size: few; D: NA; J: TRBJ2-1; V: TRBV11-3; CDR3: CASTLRAGTNSYNEQFF; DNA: TGTGCCAGCACCCTGAGAGCTGGGACCAACTCCTACAATGAGCAGTTCTTC
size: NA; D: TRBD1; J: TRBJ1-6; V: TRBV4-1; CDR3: CASSQFQGDNSPLHF; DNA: TGCGCCAGCAGCCAATTTCAGGGGGATAATTCACCCCTCCACTTT
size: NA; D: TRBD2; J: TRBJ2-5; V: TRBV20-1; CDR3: CSVRSGGLETQYF; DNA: TGCAGTGTTAGGTCGGGGGGGTTAGAGACCCAGTACTTC
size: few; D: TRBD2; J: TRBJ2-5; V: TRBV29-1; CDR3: CSVDTSGSQETQYF; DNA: TGCAGCGTTGATACTAGCGGGAGTCAAGAGACCCAGTACTTC
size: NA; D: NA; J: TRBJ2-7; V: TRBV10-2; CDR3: CASSESIGGTYEQYF; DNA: TGCGCCAGCAGTGAGTCAATAGGGGGGACCTACGAGCAGTACTTC
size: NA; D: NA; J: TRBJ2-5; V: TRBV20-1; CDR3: CSADDRKGTQYF; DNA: TGCAGTGCTGATGACAGGAAAGGGACCCAGTACTTC
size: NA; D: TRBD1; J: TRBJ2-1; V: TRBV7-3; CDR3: CASSQLGQSSYNEQFF; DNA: TGTGCCAGCAGCCAATTGGGACAGAGCTCCTACAATGAGCAGTTCTTC
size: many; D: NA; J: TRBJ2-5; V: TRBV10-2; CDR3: CASLGFGGRMEKTQYF; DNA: TGCGCCAGCTTGGGCTTCGGAGGGAGGATGGAGAAGACCCAGTACTTC
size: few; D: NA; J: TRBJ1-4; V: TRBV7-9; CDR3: CASSLTGEGNEKLFF; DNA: TGTGCCAGCAGCTTAACCGGGGAGGGGAATGAAAAACTGTTTTTT
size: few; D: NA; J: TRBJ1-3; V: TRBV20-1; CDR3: CSADRDRNTIYF; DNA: TGCAGTGCCGACCGGGACAGAAACACCATATATTTT
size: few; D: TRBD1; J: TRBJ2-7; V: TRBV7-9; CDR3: CASSSYPIDRDYEQYF; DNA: TGTGCCAGCAGCTCCTATCCCATAGACAGGGACTACGAGCAGTACTTC
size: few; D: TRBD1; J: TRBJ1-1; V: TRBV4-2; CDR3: CASSQRVRSGRGQGNTEAFF; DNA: TGTGCCAGCAGCCAGCGAGTACGGTCGGGCAGGGGACAGGGAAACACTGAAGCTTTCTTT
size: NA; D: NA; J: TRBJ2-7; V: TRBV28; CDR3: CASISGVNEQYF; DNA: TGTGCCAGCATCTCAGGGGTGAACGAGCAGTACTTC
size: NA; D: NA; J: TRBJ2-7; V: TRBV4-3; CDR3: CASSLSPQRGVEGEQYF; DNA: TGCGCCAGCAGCCTCTCGCCCCAGAGGGGTGTAGAAGGCGAGCAGTACTTC
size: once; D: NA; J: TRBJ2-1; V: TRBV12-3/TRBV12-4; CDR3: CASSFEAGTYNEQFF; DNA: TGTGCCAGCAGTTTCGAGGCGGGAACCTACAATGAGCAGTTCTTC
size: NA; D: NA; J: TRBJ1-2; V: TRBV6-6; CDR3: CASRSAGVIYGYTF; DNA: TGTGCCAGCAGATCCGCAGGGGTGATCTATGGCTACACCTTC